This record looks at one T cell receptor (beta chain) sequence and its context. What it recognizes is unknown. The CDR3 is made up of 15 amino acids. Germline V CDR1 and CDR2: LGHNA, YSLEER. J gave up 4 bases and V 0 bases, and 5 bases lay outside the gene matches. The data were taken from a study of T cell responses to AZD1222 COVID-19 vaccine. Clones were sequenced by immunoSEQ multiplex PCR, and TCRdb holds only the in-frame ones, with some missing. The sample has over 20,000 clones; 88% are singletons. Findings and caveats of the study: The donor group comprised mostly white British people and more females; the analysis possibly underestimated clonal diversity. Samples come after the peak T cell response, not at day 14.

Sequencing used peripheral blood, obtained 28 days after the second AZD1222 dose. V and J are TRBV4-3 and TRBJ1-2, with TRBD1 matching over 7 bases. The receptor's source is an adult who received the AZD1222 COVID-19 vaccine. CDR3 region: CASSQDQGGFYGYTF. In DNA form, the CDR3 reads TGCGCCAGCAGCCAAGATCAGGGGGGCTTCTATGGCTACACCTTC.